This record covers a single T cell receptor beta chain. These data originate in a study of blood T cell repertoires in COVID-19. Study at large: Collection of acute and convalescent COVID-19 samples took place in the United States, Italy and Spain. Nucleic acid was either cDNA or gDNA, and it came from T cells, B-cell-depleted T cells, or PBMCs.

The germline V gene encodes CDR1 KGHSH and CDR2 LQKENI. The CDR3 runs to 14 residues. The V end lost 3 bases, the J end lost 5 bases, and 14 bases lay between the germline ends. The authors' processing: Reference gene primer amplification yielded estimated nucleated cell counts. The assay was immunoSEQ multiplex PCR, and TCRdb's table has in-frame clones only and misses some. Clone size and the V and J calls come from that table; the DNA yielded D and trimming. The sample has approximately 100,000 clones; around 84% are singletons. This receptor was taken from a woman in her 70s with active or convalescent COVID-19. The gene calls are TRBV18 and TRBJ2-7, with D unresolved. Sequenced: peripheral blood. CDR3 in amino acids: CASSPSDKRNEQYF. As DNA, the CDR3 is TGTGCCAGCTCACCTTCCGACAAAAGAAACGAGCAGTACTTC.